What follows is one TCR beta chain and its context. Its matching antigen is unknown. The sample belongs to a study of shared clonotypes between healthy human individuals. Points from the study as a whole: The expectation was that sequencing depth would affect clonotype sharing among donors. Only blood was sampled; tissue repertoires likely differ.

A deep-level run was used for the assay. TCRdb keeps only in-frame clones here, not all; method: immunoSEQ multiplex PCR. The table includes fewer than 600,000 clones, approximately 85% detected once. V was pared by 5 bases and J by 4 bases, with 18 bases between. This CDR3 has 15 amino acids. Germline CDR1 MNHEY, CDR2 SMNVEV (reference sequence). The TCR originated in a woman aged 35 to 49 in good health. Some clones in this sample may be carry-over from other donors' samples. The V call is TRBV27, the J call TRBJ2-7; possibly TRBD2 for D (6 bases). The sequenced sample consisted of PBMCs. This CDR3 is CASSPSAGPWYEQYF. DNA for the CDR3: TGTGCCAGCAGTCCTTCAGCGGGCCCCTGGTACGAGCAGTACTTC.